The following is a TCR beta chain sequence with its context. Its antigen is still unknown. The sample holds no much larger clone one base away, and base qualities are not on file. Each collaborating institution followed its own protocols to collect whole blood in K2EDTA tubes. For TCRbeta analysis, collaborators shipped samples as frozen whole blood, isolated PBMCs, or DNA extracted from either of those sample types. The sample is drawn from a study of blood T cell repertoires in COVID-19 (dated by TCRdb to about 2020). Concerning the study at large: Collaborator samples came from the United States, Italy and Spain and covered acute and convalescent phases of COVID-19. The repertoires were released in a freely available public database meant as a resource for research on the immune response to SARS-CoV-2. Subjects who had been exposed to COVID-19, were actively infected with it, or had recovered from it provided the deeply sampled blood TCRbeta repertoires that made up the dataset. The prospective study material was composed of cDNA or gDNA derived from T cells, B-cell-depleted T cells, or PBMCs. Where HLA class I and class II types were available, the types were taken from metadata supplied by the sample provider, not from assay-based typing. The sample metadata nearly always contained a de-identified subject ID, COVID-19 status, age in years and sex. Samples came from the ongoing ImmuneRACE study (first 160 participants) plus 1,254 subjects from 6 global collaborators. The paper as a whole reports these results and caveats: The amount of clinical and demographic metadata varied by source and participant and was provided uncurated.

TCRbeta CDR3 regions were amplified from genomic DNA using the immunoSEQ Assay, a bias-controlled multiplex PCR. Turning to the authors' computational methods: Within the assay, amplification of reference gene primers was used to estimate how many nucleated cells each sample contained. To quantify the absolute abundance of each unique TCRbeta CDR3 rearrangement, sequence reads were collapsed and filtered. For each sample, productive Simpson clonality was calculated as the square root of Simpson's diversity index over productive rearrangements. As stored in TCRdb, this immuneACCESS dataset retains in-frame rearrangements with V and J assigned. A fraction of the clones does not appear; measured against another copy, unresolved V genes explain less than half of the discrepancy, and the remainder lacks a known reason. The D gene and trimming were derived from the DNA, and the V and J assignments and clone size from that table. The sample yields more than 200,000 clones; around 89% were counted once. The ten biggest clones cover around 1.6% of the sample.

After removal of 6 bases from V and 5 bases from J, the junction retains 16 bases not matched to a gene. As encoded in the germline V gene, CDR1 is KGHSH while CDR2 is LQKENI. From its cysteine to its phenylalanine, the CDR3 spans 17 amino acids. Just the 51-base CDR3 DNA is kept, in frame starting at base 1. The V and J genes are TRBV18 and TRBJ2-7, with 10 central nucleotides matching TRBD1. The specimen sequenced was peripheral blood. The TCR comes from a man aged 65 to 79 with acute or convalescent COVID-19. The CDR3 in this case is CASSPNVGDRGPHEQYF. DNA sequence: TGTGCCAGCTCGCCCAATGTGGGGGACAGGGGTCCCCACGAGCAGTACTTC.